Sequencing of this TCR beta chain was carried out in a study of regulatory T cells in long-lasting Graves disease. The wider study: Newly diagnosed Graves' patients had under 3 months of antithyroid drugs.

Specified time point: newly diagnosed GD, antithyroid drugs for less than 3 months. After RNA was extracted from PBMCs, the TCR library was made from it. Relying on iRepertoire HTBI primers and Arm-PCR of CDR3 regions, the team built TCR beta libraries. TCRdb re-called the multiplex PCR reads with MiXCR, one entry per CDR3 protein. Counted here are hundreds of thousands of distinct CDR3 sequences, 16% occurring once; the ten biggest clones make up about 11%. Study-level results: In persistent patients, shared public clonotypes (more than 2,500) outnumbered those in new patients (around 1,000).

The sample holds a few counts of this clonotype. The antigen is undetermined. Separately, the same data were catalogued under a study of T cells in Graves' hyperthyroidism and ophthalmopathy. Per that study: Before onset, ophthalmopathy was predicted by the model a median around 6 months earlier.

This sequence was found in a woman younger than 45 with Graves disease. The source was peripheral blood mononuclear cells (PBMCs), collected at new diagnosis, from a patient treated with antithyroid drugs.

CDR3 in DNA: TGTGCCAGCAGCGAGCCGGCTGAAGCTTTCTTT. As protein: CASSEPAEAFF. V is TRBV9 and J is TRBJ1-1; D uncertain. V dropped 3 bases and J dropped 6 bases, with 6 bases sitting between them. The germline V gene encodes CDR1 SGDLS and CDR2 YYNGEE. The CDR3 runs 11 residues.